The T cell receptor (beta chain) described here comes from a study of Ad26.COV2.S vaccination and SARS-CoV-2 variants. Across the study: Enrollment placed the donor in the COV1001 Ad26.COV2.S trial arm.

J lost 3 bases, V lost 5 bases, and 3 bases had no gene match. The V gene's germline CDR1 is SGHDN and CDR2 FVKESK. The CDR3 has 14 residues. The assay was immunoSEQ multiplex PCR, and TCRdb's table has in-frame clones only and misses some. The sample has hundreds of thousands of clones, around 90% seen once. The table lists this clone with a count of one. Its antigen is currently unknown. Whole-study results and caveats: Measures of TCR breadth and depth may have fallen short of total T cell responses.

As to treatment: roughly 20 received Ad26.COV2.S at low or high dose, single or two shots; roughly five received placebo; per-sample allocation not given. Sampling took place 63 days after the first vaccine or placebo injection. The donor's status was that of an adult aged 18-55 years in Boston. Sample: peripheral blood, taken in a trial of Ad26.COV2.S vaccine versus placebo. V usage is TRBV14 and J usage is TRBJ2-2; TRBD1 aligns across 7 bases. The sequence was obtained from a person between 18 and 65 years old who received the Ad26.COV2.S COVID-19 vaccine or a placebo. The CDR3 nucleotides are TGTGCCAGCAGCAGGGGGCTGGACACCGGGGAGCTGTTTTTT. Encoded protein: CASSRGLDTGELFF.